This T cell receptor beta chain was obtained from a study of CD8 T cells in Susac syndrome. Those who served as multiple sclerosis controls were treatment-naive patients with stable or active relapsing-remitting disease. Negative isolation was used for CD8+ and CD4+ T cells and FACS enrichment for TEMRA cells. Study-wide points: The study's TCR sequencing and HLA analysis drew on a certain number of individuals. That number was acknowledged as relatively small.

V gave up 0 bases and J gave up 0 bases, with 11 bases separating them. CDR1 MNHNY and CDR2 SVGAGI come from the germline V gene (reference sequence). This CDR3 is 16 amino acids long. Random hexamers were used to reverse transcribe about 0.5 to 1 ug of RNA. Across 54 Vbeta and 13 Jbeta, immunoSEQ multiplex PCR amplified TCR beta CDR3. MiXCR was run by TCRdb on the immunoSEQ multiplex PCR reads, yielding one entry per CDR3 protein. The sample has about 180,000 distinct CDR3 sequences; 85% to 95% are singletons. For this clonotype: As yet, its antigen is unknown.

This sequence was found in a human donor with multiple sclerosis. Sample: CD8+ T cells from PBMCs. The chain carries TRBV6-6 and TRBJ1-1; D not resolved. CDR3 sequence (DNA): TGTGCCAGCAGTTACTCGGTTACGGGGATGAACACTGAAGCTTTCTTT. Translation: CASSYSVTGMNTEAFF.